A selection of T cell receptor beta chains follows, all from one sample in a study of T cells in narcolepsy. Here immunoSEQ multiplex PCR was the method, and the copy in TCRdb shows in-frame clones only, minus some. Of 6,500 to 8,500 clones in the sample, around 61% are singletons; the top ten hold over 20%. The sequenced sample consisted of CD45RA- memory CD8+ T cells from PBMCs. These receptor sequences come from a human donor with narcolepsy. The CDR3 runs from the conserved cysteine through the conserved F or W. D genes are given only for firm matches. Clone sizes are given selectively: once, few, many, or a class where the clone is expanded.

V gene,D gene,J gene,clone size,CDR3 DNA,CDR3 protein
TRBV6-5,TRBD2,TRBJ2-7,NA,TGTGCCAGCTTAGAGTTAGCGGGGAGCTCCTACGAGCAGTACTTC,CASLELAGSSYEQYF
TRBV6-1,NA,TRBJ2-3,NA,TGTGCCAGCAGTGAAAGTTCGGGGCAGGGATCAGATACGCAGTATTTT,CASSESSGQGSDTQYF
TRBV2,NA,TRBJ2-7,once,TGTGCCAGCACCCCCCCGACCGCCTACGAGCAGTACTTC,CASTPPTAYEQYF
TRBV4-3,NA,TRBJ1-2,NA,TGCGCCAGCAGCCAAGGTGGGGGATCTAACTATGGCTACACCTTC,CASSQGGGSNYGYTF
TRBV7-2,NA,TRBJ1-5,NA,TGTGCCAGCAGCTTAGCAGGGTACAATCAGCCCCAGCATTTT,CASSLAGYNQPQHF
TRBV7-2,TRBD2,TRBJ2-3,NA,TGTGCCAGCAGCTACCCTACTAGCGGGCCGATTTCAGATACGCAGTATTTT,CASSYPTSGPISDTQYF
TRBV7-4,TRBD2,TRBJ2-5,NA,TGTGCCAGCAGCTTAATGGGCGGGGGGCTCGTTGAGACCCAGTACTTC,CASSLMGGGLVETQYF
TRBV7-7,NA,TRBJ2-3,NA,TGTGCCAGCAGCGTAGGGGGGGGAGATACGCAGTATTTT,CASSVGGGDTQYF
TRBV5-6,NA,TRBJ2-7,NA,TGTGCCAGCAGCTTGCGAGGGTACTCCTACGAGCAGTACTTC,CASSLRGYSYEQYF
TRBV4-2,TRBD2,TRBJ2-1,NA,TGTGCCAGCAGCCAAACCGGGACTAGCGGCCAGGAGGAGCAGTTCTTC,CASSQTGTSGQEEQFF
TRBV6-6,TRBD1,TRBJ2-2,few,TGTGCCACCCACAGGGGGACCGAGGGCACCGGGGAGCTGTTTTTT,CATHRGTEGTGELFF
TRBV9,NA,TRBJ2-1,medium-sized,TGTGCCAGCAGCGTAGCGAGTGTCACCTACAATGAGCAGTTCTTC,CASSVASVTYNEQFF
TRBV5-6,NA,TRBJ2-2,NA,TGTGCCAGCAGCTTGGGGGCCAACCCTAACACCGGGGAGCTGTTTTTT,CASSLGANPNTGELFF
TRBV4-2,TRBD1,TRBJ1-4,once,TGTGCCAGCAGCCAAGATGGCACAGGGGGCTCCCGACTGTTTTTT,CASSQDGTGGSRLFF
TRBV15,NA,TRBJ2-7,NA,TGTGCCACCAGCAAGGGAGGAACCTACGAGCAGTACTTC,CATSKGGTYEQYF
TRBV6-5,TRBD2,TRBJ2-1,NA,TGTGCCAGCAGTTTGGAGACTAGCGGGGGGAATGAGCAGTTCTTC,CASSLETSGGNEQFF
TRBV7-9,NA,TRBJ2-3,few,TGTGCCAGCAGCCCCCCCTGGGAGTCGGTGACAGATACGCAGTATTTT,CASSPPWESVTDTQYF
TRBV15,NA,TRBJ1-5,NA,TGTGCCACCGGACAGCACAATCAGCCCCAGCATTTT,CATGQHNQPQHF
TRBV18,TRBD1,TRBJ2-1,once,TGTGCCAGCTCACACCCCCCTATACAGGGGACCAACAATGAGCAGTTCTTC,CASSHPPIQGTNNEQFF
TRBV27,NA,TRBJ1-5,NA,TGTGCCAGCAGCCTGGGGGTTTCAAGCAATCAGCCCCAGCATTTT,CASSLGVSSNQPQHF
TRBV6-5,NA,TRBJ2-3,NA,TGTGCCCGCAGTTACGGGGCGGGGGCCGGGGATACGCAGTATTTT,CARSYGAGAGDTQYF
TRBV9,TRBD1,TRBJ2-2,NA,TGTGCCAGCAGCCCGACGACAGGGATGAACACCGGGGAGCTGTTTTTT,CASSPTTGMNTGELFF
TRBV10-3,NA,TRBJ1-4,NA,TGTGCCATCAGTGAGATGGCCCGAGATGAAAAACTGTTTTTT,CAISEMARDEKLFF
TRBV14,NA,TRBJ2-1,once,TGTGCCAGCAGCCCACCTCCCGCGTGGAATGAGCAGTTCTTC,CASSPPPAWNEQFF
TRBV4-3,NA,TRBJ2-1,NA,TGCGCCAGCAGCCAAGTCCCTTCTGGAGGGGGGGGGTACCGGGTCGATGAGCAGTTCTTC,CASSQVPSGGGGYRVDEQFF
TRBV5-1,NA,TRBJ2-3,few,TGCGCCAGCAGCCTTAGCCTGGGGTTCACAGATACGCAGTATTTT,CASSLSLGFTDTQYF
TRBV29-1,NA,TRBJ1-1,few,TGCAGCGTTGAAGATCGAGACAGGCCCCCTGAAGCTTTCTTT,CSVEDRDRPPEAFF
TRBV7-6,TRBD1,TRBJ2-7,NA,TGTGCCAGCAGCTTAGGGGACAGCCCCTACGAGCAGTACTTC,CASSLGDSPYEQYF
TRBV19,NA,TRBJ2-2,NA,TGTGCCAGTTTCACAGGGTACATCGGGGAGCTGTTTTTT,CASFTGYIGELFF
TRBV7-9,TRBD2,TRBJ2-7,NA,TGTGCCAGCAGTTTACGGCGGGGGGTCTACCACGAGCAGTACTTC,CASSLRRGVYHEQYF
TRBV2,NA,TRBJ1-3,NA,TGTGCCAGCAGTGAAGCTGGGTCCAGGACGGGAACCACCATATATTTT,CASSEAGSRTGTTIYF
TRBV10-1,NA,TRBJ1-1,NA,TGCGCCAGCAGTGAGTCGGCGGTCACTGAAGCTTTCTTT,CASSESAVTEAFF
TRBV10-3,NA,TRBJ2-5,NA,TGTGCCATCAGTGAGTCGAACAGCCAAGAGACCCAGTACTTC,CAISESNSQETQYF
TRBV6-5,NA,TRBJ1-1,NA,TGTGCCAGCTCCCCCGGCGGATACATGAACACTGAAGCTTTCTTT,CASSPGGYMNTEAFF
TRBV2,NA,TRBJ2-7,NA,TGTGCCAGCAGTCAGCTGACCTACGAGCAGTACTTC,CASSQLTYEQYF
TRBV7-9,NA,TRBJ1-4,NA,TGTGCCAGCAGCTTAGTGGCCGCGATTAATGAAAAACTGTTTTTT,CASSLVAAINEKLFF
TRBV4-3,NA,TRBJ2-1,NA,TGCGCCAGCAGCCTACTAGACACCTCGGAGGGCTATGAGCAGTTCTTC,CASSLLDTSEGYEQFF